Listed here is a single TCR beta chain. The data originate from a study of cytotoxic CD8 clonotypes in ibrutinib-treated CLL. The CDR3 is made up of 14 amino acids. V shed 6 bases and J shed 6 bases, with 12 bases lying between them. The germline gives CDR1 MNHEY, CDR2 SVGAGI. Repertoires were generated with immunoSEQ multiplex PCR, while TCRdb's copy carries only in-frame clones and drops some. The sample has more than 9,000 clones, less than 80% seen once; the top ten hold about 25%. This sequence originates from a human donor with chronic lymphocytic leukemia. The gene calls are TRBV6-5 and TRBJ1-6; D is unclear. Sequenced here: PBMCs, sampled before ibrutinib treatment. The CDR3 spells CASSAGLGNSPLHF. DNA for the CDR3: TGTGCCAGCAGCGCAGGTTTGGGTAATTCACCCCTCCACTTT.